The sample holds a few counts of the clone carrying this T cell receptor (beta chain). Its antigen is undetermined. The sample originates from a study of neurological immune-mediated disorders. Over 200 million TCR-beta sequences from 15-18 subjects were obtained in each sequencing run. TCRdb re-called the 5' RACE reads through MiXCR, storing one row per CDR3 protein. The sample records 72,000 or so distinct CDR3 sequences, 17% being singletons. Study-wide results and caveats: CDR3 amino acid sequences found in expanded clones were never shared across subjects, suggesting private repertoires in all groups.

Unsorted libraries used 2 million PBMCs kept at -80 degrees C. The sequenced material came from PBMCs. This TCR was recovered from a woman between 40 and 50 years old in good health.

Here the CDR3 DNA reads TGTGCGACGTCGTATCGAGCAGGGACTGGCCAGCCCCAGCATTTT. Amino acid sequence: CATSYRAGTGQPQHF. V and J are TRBV10-3 and TRBJ1-5, with D maybe TRBD1 (5 bases). Germline CDR1 and CDR2: ENHRY and SYGVKD. The CDR3 has 15 amino acids.